A selection of T cell receptor beta chains follows, all from one sample in a study of T cells in Graves' hyperthyroidism and ophthalmopathy. TCRdb redid the calling of the multiplex PCR reads with MiXCR, one entry per CDR3 protein. The sample comprises a few hundred thousand distinct CDR3 sequences, 15% to 20% of which are singletons, and about 53% rests with the top ten. The source material was blood. The source is a woman aged 45 to 65 with Graves' hyperthyroidism. Each CDR3 is given with its conserved first and last residue. D genes are given only for firm matches. Part of the rows lack a size; the others show once, few, many or a class for expanded clones.

abundance: few; v_gene: TRBV27; len: 15; j_gene: TRBJ1-5; d_gene: -; CDR3nt: TGTGCCAGCAGTTTATCGGGGCTCGGCAATCAGCCCCAGCATTTT; CDR3aa: CASSLSGLGNQPQHF
abundance: many; v_gene: TRBV11-3; len: 14; j_gene: TRBJ2-2; d_gene: -; CDR3nt: TGTGCCAGCAGCTTAGATGGGGGCACCGGGGAGCTGTTTTTT; CDR3aa: CASSLDGGTGELFF
abundance: many; v_gene: TRBV5-1; len: 15; j_gene: TRBJ1-1; d_gene: -; CDR3nt: TGCGCCAGCAGTTTGTGGGTCGTTGGGAACACTGAAGCTTTCTTT; CDR3aa: CASSLWVVGNTEAFF
abundance: -; v_gene: TRBV28; len: 15; j_gene: TRBJ2-1; d_gene: -; CDR3nt: TGTGCCAGCACCTCCGGGGGCGGGGAGTACAATGAGCAGTTCTTC; CDR3aa: CASTSGGGEYNEQFF
abundance: -; v_gene: TRBV13; len: 16; j_gene: TRBJ2-5; d_gene: -; CDR3nt: TGTGCCAGCAGCTTAGCACGTTTTGGGGTTGGGGAGACCCAGTACTTC; CDR3aa: CASSLARFGVGETQYF
abundance: -; v_gene: TRBV6-5; len: 18; j_gene: TRBJ2-5; d_gene: TRBD2; CDR3nt: TGTGCCAGCAGTTTCTCCGGGACTAGCGGGGGGAGTGGGGAGACCCAGTACTTC; CDR3aa: CASSFSGTSGGSGETQYF
abundance: many; v_gene: TRBV6-5; len: 16; j_gene: TRBJ2-3; d_gene: TRBD2; CDR3nt: TGTGCCAGCAGTTCCTCGACTAGCGGGGGGAAAGATACGCAGTATTTT; CDR3aa: CASSSSTSGGKDTQYF
abundance: many; v_gene: TRBV27; len: 13; j_gene: TRBJ1-6; d_gene: -; CDR3nt: TGTGCCAGCAGTTTGGGCCTCGAATCACCCCTCCACTTT; CDR3aa: CASSLGLESPLHF
abundance: -; v_gene: TRBV29-1; len: 15; j_gene: TRBJ2-5; d_gene: TRBD2; CDR3nt: TGCAGCGTTGGACTAGCGGGGGGGCCGGGGGAGACCCAGTACTTC; CDR3aa: CSVGLAGGPGETQYF
abundance: -; v_gene: TRBV29-1; len: 13; j_gene: TRBJ1-3; d_gene: TRBD1; CDR3nt: TGCAGCGTAGACAGGGGAAGTGGAAACACCATATATTTT; CDR3aa: CSVDRGSGNTIYF
abundance: few; v_gene: TRBV29-1; len: 14; j_gene: TRBJ2-3; d_gene: TRBD1; CDR3nt: TGCAGCTCCGCACAGGGGGCGCTGACAGATACGCAGTATTTT; CDR3aa: CSSAQGALTDTQYF
abundance: many; v_gene: TRBV30; len: 16; j_gene: TRBJ1-2; d_gene: TRBD1; CDR3nt: TGTGCCTGGAGAGGAGGAGACAGGGTCCGAACTTCCGGCTACACCTTC; CDR3aa: CAWRGGDRVRTSGYTF
abundance: -; v_gene: TRBV11-2; len: 11; j_gene: TRBJ2-5; d_gene: TRBD2; CDR3nt: TGTGCCACCCTAAAGCGGGAGGTGTTGTACTTC; CDR3aa: CATLKREVLYF
abundance: few; v_gene: TRBV6-1; len: 14; j_gene: TRBJ1-1; d_gene: -; CDR3nt: TGTGCCAGCAGACCCTTGGGGGATAACACTGAAGCTTTCTTT; CDR3aa: CASRPLGDNTEAFF
abundance: many; v_gene: TRBV12-3/TRBV12-4; len: 14; j_gene: TRBJ2-5; d_gene: -; CDR3nt: TGTGCCAGCAGCCCACCAGGCGCGCAAGAGACCCAGTACTTC; CDR3aa: CASSPPGAQETQYF
abundance: once; v_gene: TRBV7-8; len: 17; j_gene: TRBJ2-2; d_gene: -; CDR3nt: TGTGCCAGCAGCTTAGTGCAGGGACCGTGGGTCGGTGGGGAGCTGGTTTTT; CDR3aa: CASSLVQGPWVGGELVF
abundance: many; v_gene: TRBV11-2; len: 16; j_gene: TRBJ1-1; d_gene: -; CDR3nt: TGTGCCAGCAGCCATCAGACAGTTTCAATGAACACTGAAGCTTTCTTT; CDR3aa: CASSHQTVSMNTEAFF
abundance: many; v_gene: TRBV9; len: 14; j_gene: TRBJ1-1; d_gene: -; CDR3nt: TGTGCCAGCAAAGCTGCAGGGGTAAACACTGAAGCTTTCTTT; CDR3aa: CASKAAGVNTEAFF
abundance: few; v_gene: TRBV6-5; len: 15; j_gene: TRBJ1-5; d_gene: -; CDR3nt: TGTGCCAGCAGTTACGGCCTGGGCTCCAATCAGCCCCAGCATTTT; CDR3aa: CASSYGLGSNQPQHF
abundance: few; v_gene: TRBV7-9; len: 14; j_gene: TRBJ1-2; d_gene: -; CDR3nt: TGTGCCAGCAGCTTTTCCTTGGCTAACTATGGCTACACCTTC; CDR3aa: CASSFSLANYGYTF
abundance: few; v_gene: TRBV7-3; len: 15; j_gene: TRBJ1-3; d_gene: TRBD1; CDR3nt: TGTGCCAGCAGCTTAGGACAGGGGCAAGGGAACACCATATATTTT; CDR3aa: CASSLGQGQGNTIYF
abundance: -; v_gene: TRBV20-1; len: 13; j_gene: TRBJ1-1; d_gene: TRBD1; CDR3nt: TGCAGTGCTAGGGACAGGGTGGGAACTGAAGCTTTCTTT; CDR3aa: CSARDRVGTEAFF
abundance: many; v_gene: TRBV7-3; len: 16; j_gene: TRBJ2-1; d_gene: TRBD2; CDR3nt: TGTGCCAGCAGCCCCAATCCAGCGGGAAACTACAATGAGCAGTTCTTC; CDR3aa: CASSPNPAGNYNEQFF
abundance: few; v_gene: TRBV5-1; len: 15; j_gene: TRBJ1-5; d_gene: -; CDR3nt: TGCGCCAGCAGCTTGGATGGGCGGGTCGATCAGCCCCAGCATTTT; CDR3aa: CASSLDGRVDQPQHF
abundance: many; v_gene: TRBV5-1; len: 15; j_gene: TRBJ1-5; d_gene: TRBD1; CDR3nt: TGCGCCAGCAGCTTGACAGGGGGGAGCAATCAGCCCCAGCATTTT; CDR3aa: CASSLTGGSNQPQHF